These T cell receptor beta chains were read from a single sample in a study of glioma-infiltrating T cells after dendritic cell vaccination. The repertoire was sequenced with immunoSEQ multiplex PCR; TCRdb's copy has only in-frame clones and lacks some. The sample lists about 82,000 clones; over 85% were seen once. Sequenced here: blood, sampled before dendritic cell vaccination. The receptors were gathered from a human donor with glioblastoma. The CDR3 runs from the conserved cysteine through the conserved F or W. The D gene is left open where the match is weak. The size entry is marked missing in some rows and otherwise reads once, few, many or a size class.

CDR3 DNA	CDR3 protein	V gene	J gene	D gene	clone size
TGTGCCAGCTCACCAAGAGGACTTACCTACAATGAGCAGTTCTTC	CASSPRGLTYNEQFF	TRBV18	TRBJ2-1	-	-
TGTGCCAGCAGCCTGCAGGGACAGGGCTATGGCTACACCTTC	CASSLQGQGYGYTF	TRBV5-4	TRBJ1-2	TRBD1	-
TGTGCCAGCAGTGAAGCTTACAGCTCTGGAAACACCATATATTTT	CASSEAYSSGNTIYF	TRBV2	TRBJ1-3	-	-
TGTGCCAGTAGTAGAAACAGTGAAAACACCATATATTTT	CASSRNSENTIYF	TRBV19	TRBJ1-3	-	once
TGTGCCAGCAGTGATAAGTGGGGGACTAGCGGGAGGGCCTTATCCTACGAGCAGTACTTC	CASSDKWGTSGRALSYEQYF	TRBV6-1	TRBJ2-7	TRBD2	-
TGTGCCAGCAGCACAGGGGAGAAGGAGCAGTACTTC	CASSTGEKEQYF	TRBV5-5	TRBJ2-7	TRBD1	-
TGTGCCAGCAGCCAAGATCGGGACAGCTATGGCTACACCTTC	CASSQDRDSYGYTF	TRBV4-2	TRBJ1-2	TRBD1	-
TGTGCCAGCAGTGACTCTAGCACCGGGGAGCTGTTTTTT	CASSDSSTGELFF	TRBV6-4	TRBJ2-2	-	-
TGTGCCAGCAGCGTCCCCTCGAGCGGGGGGGCAGGGGAGCAGTTCTTC	CASSVPSSGGAGEQFF	TRBV9	TRBJ2-1	TRBD2	-
TGTGCCAGCAGTGAAGGCAGGGGGACATACGAGCCCCAGCATTTT	CASSEGRGTYEPQHF	TRBV6-1	TRBJ1-5	TRBD1	-
TGTGCCAGCAGTTCCCTACCCAGGGGTGGCTATGGCTACACCTTC	CASSSLPRGGYGYTF	TRBV28	TRBJ1-2	-	-
TGTGCCAGCAGCTTAAAGGAAAACAGGGGGCGAAGAGGGGCCAACGTCCTGACTTTC	CASSLKENRGRRGANVLTF	TRBV5-8	TRBJ2-6	TRBD1	-
TGCGCCAGCAGCTTGGGGGACAGTATCTACGAGCAGTACTTC	CASSLGDSIYEQYF	TRBV5-1	TRBJ2-7	TRBD1	-
TGTGCCAGCAGGGGGACAGGGAGGATCTATGGCTACACCTTC	CASRGTGRIYGYTF	TRBV28	TRBJ1-2	TRBD1	-
TGTGCCAGCAGTGCGAGCACAGATACGCAGTATTTT	CASSASTDTQYF	TRBV2	TRBJ2-3	-	-
TGTGCCAGCAGTGAATGGGTGGGTGGACAGGGTCTGGGCGAGCAGTACTTC	CASSEWVGGQGLGEQYF	TRBV6-1	TRBJ2-7	TRBD1	few
TGTGCCAGCACCCTTGAACGGGGTGGAAATCAGCCCCAGCATTTT	CASTLERGGNQPQHF	TRBV2	TRBJ1-5	-	-
TGTGCCAGCAGTGAAGACAGAATAAGTCGTGAAGCTTTCTTT	CASSEDRISREAFF	TRBV2	TRBJ1-1	-	-
TGTGCCAGCAGTGACCCCGGTGGCGCGGGCGAAAAACTGTTTTTT	CASSDPGGAGEKLFF	TRBV2	TRBJ1-4	-	-
TGTGCCAGCAGCGCCCTACAGGGACGATATAGCAATCAGCCCCAGCATTTT	CASSALQGRYSNQPQHF	TRBV9	TRBJ1-5	-	-
TGTGCCAGCAGCCTCGGACAGGGGAGGGGATACGAGCAGTACTTC	CASSLGQGRGYEQYF	TRBV13	TRBJ2-7	TRBD1	-
TGTGCCAGCAGTGAGCTCCCCGGGACAGGGTTTTCCCCCCTCCACTTT	CASSELPGTGFSPLHF	TRBV2	TRBJ1-6	TRBD1	few
TGTGCCAGCAGCTCGACAGTAGGCTATGGCTACACCTTC	CASSSTVGYGYTF	TRBV7-9	TRBJ1-2	-	-
TGCGCCAGCAGCTTTAGAGGGGAGGACACTGAAGCTTTCTTT	CASSFRGEDTEAFF	TRBV5-1	TRBJ1-1	-	-
TGCGCCAGCAGCCCACTTAGCGGGTACAATGAGCAGTTCTTC	CASSPLSGYNEQFF	TRBV4-1	TRBJ2-1	TRBD2	-
TGCGCCAGCAGTTCTAGGGGGAACCAAGAGACCCAGTACTTC	CASSSRGNQETQYF	TRBV5-1	TRBJ2-5	-	-
TGTGCCACCAGCCGGGACAGCTCCTACGAGCAGTACTTC	CATSRDSSYEQYF	TRBV15	TRBJ2-7	TRBD1	-
TGCGCCAGCAGGGGCGACACAGGATATAATTCACCCCTCCACTTT	CASRGDTGYNSPLHF	TRBV5-1	TRBJ1-6	-	-
TGTGCCCGAATAACAGGAACTAACTATGGCTACACCTTC	CARITGTNYGYTF	TRBV19	TRBJ1-2	-	-
TGTGCCAGCAGTACCACAGGGAAAGGTGAGCAGTTCTTC	CASSTTGKGEQFF	TRBV2	TRBJ2-1	-	-
TGTGCCAGCAGCGCCTACACTAGCGGGGTGAGAGGGGAGCTGTTTTTT	CASSAYTSGVRGELFF	TRBV11-3	TRBJ2-2	TRBD2	-
TGTGCCATCAGTGAGTCGATCGGGGGGTACACCGGGGAGCTGTTTTTT	CAISESIGGYTGELFF	TRBV10-3	TRBJ2-2	TRBD2	-
TGTGCCAGCAGTGAACAACAGGGGCGGGGTGGCTACACCTTC	CASSEQQGRGGYTF	TRBV6-5	TRBJ1-2	TRBD1	once
TGTGCCAGTAGTATAGAGGGCAATAATAATTCACCCCTCCACTTT	CASSIEGNNNSPLHF	TRBV19	TRBJ1-6	-	-
TGTGCCAGCAGCCAAGATATGGGGGGTCACACTGAAGCTTTCTTT	CASSQDMGGHTEAFF	TRBV4-2	TRBJ1-1	-	-
TGTGCCAGCAGCTTGGCGAGGGGGTTGGGGCAGTTCTTC	CASSLARGLGQFF	TRBV5-6	TRBJ2-1	-	-
TGTGCCAGCAGCCGCAGGACAGACTCCTACGAGCAGTACTTC	CASSRRTDSYEQYF	TRBV13	TRBJ2-7	-	-
TGTGCCAGCGGTTTCTCCCACGGTCAGACCCAGTACTTC	CASGFSHGQTQYF	TRBV11-2	TRBJ2-5	-	-
TGTGCCAGCAGTGGATCGGGACTAGCGGGGGGGCGTACGCAGTATTTT	CASSGSGLAGGRTQYF	TRBV2	TRBJ2-3	TRBD2	-
TGTGCCAGCCGTGTGGGACAGGGTTTCGAGACCCAGTACTTC	CASRVGQGFETQYF	TRBV6-1	TRBJ2-5	TRBD1	-
TGTGCCAGCAGTCACCAACAGGAAACTAACTATGGCTACACCTTC	CASSHQQETNYGYTF	TRBV27	TRBJ1-2	-	-
TGTGCCAGCAGCAAGGACAGGGGCGACGAGCAGTACTTC	CASSKDRGDEQYF	TRBV7-2	TRBJ2-7	TRBD1	-
TGTGCCAGCAGCTTAAAGACAGGCTCTGGAAACACCATATATTTT	CASSLKTGSGNTIYF	TRBV5-4	TRBJ1-3	-	-
TGTGCCAGCAGCTTGTGGTGGAGAAATGAAAAACTGTTTTTT	CASSLWWRNEKLFF	TRBV5-6	TRBJ1-4	-	-
TGTGCCAGCAGCCCTCAGCGGGAGCTAGAGACCCAGTACTTC	CASSPQRELETQYF	TRBV7-8	TRBJ2-5	TRBD2	once
TGTGCCAGTAGTTGGCAAAATTATGGCTACACCTTC	CASSWQNYGYTF	TRBV19	TRBJ1-2	-	-
TGCGCCAGCAGCGAAGCGGGAGCCGGGGAGCTGTTTTTT	CASSEAGAGELFF	TRBV5-1	TRBJ2-2	TRBD2	few
TGTGCCAGTACGTTAGCTGGTGGAAACACCATATATTTT	CASTLAGGNTIYF	TRBV19	TRBJ1-3	-	-
TGTGCCAGCAGTTACCGTGGCAGGGTCTACTATGGCTACACCTTC	CASSYRGRVYYGYTF	TRBV5-6	TRBJ1-2	-	-
TGCGCCAGCAGCCCGGCGGGGACTGAAGCTTTCTTT	CASSPAGTEAFF	TRBV4-1	TRBJ1-1	-	-
TGTGCCAGCAGCTTAGCGGGAGGAGTGGGGGCCTACGAGCAGTACTTC	CASSLAGGVGAYEQYF	TRBV7-9	TRBJ2-7	-	-
TGTGCCAGCTCCCTGAGACAGGGAAACACTGAAGCTTTCTTT	CASSLRQGNTEAFF	TRBV18	TRBJ1-1	TRBD1	-
TGTGCCAGCAGCACCCGACAGGGGGTGGAGACCCAGTACTTC	CASSTRQGVETQYF	TRBV5-6	TRBJ2-5	TRBD1	-
TGTGCCAGCAGCCCGACTAGCGGGGCCAAGCAGTACTTC	CASSPTSGAKQYF	TRBV11-1	TRBJ2-7	TRBD2	-
TGTGCCAGCAGCCGCACGCGGGCAGGAGGGGAAAAACTGTTTTTT	CASSRTRAGGEKLFF	TRBV11-2	TRBJ1-4	-	-
TGTGCCAGCAGCTGGGGAGGCGCTCAGCCCCAGCATTTT	CASSWGGAQPQHF	TRBV7-3	TRBJ1-5	-	few
TGTGCCAGCAGCTTAGTCCGGGTTTATGGGAGTAACAATCAGCCCCAGCATTTT	CASSLVRVYGSNNQPQHF	TRBV11-3	TRBJ1-5	-	-
TGTGCCAGCAGCTTAGAGGTCGACAGGCACTTC	CASSLEVDRHF	TRBV7-9	TRBJ1-2	-	-
TGTGCCAGCAGTCCGACAATGAACACTGAAGCTTTCTTT	CASSPTMNTEAFF	TRBV2	TRBJ1-1	-	few